Each of the 17 T cell receptor beta chains below was sequenced from the same sample in a study of PD-1 blockade in classical Hodgkin lymphoma. All trial patients relapsed after autologous stem cell transplantation. Repertoires were generated with immunoSEQ multiplex PCR, while TCRdb's copy carries only in-frame clones and drops some. Altogether 75,000 to 100,000 clones are present, roughly 84% being singletons, with the ten largest covering more than 10%. This sample comprised peripheral blood mononuclear cells (PBMCs), obtained at baseline. All receptors derive from a human donor with classical Hodgkin lymphoma.

J is TRBJ1-2 and V is TRBV6-1; 7 bases agree with TRBD1. Losses at the gene ends were 2 bases for V and 4 bases for J; bases not matched to a gene: 7. CDR1 is MNHNS and CDR2 is SASEGT in the germline V gene. The CDR3 has 15 amino acids. CDR3 DNA sequence: TGTGCCAGCAGTGAAATCGCAGGGGGTAGCTATGGCTACACCTTC. This encodes CASSEIAGGSYGYTF.

On this clone itself: This specimen includes other DNA sequences encoding the same CDR3. This chain uses TRBV19 with TRBJ2-7, with D perhaps matching TRBD1 (6 bases). Trimming shortened V by 4 bases and J by 1 base, and 14 bases separated the two germline ends. Germline loops: CDR1 LNHDA, CDR2 SQIVND (reference sequence). The CDR3 is made up of 15 amino acids. For the CDR3, the DNA is TGTGCCAGTAGTAGGGGGCAGGCTTCGTCCTACGAGCAGTACTTC. It encodes CASSRGQASSYEQYF.

This clone has only a few counts. The chain employs TRBV5-1 and TRBJ2-3; D uncertain. The CDR3 sequence is 14 residues long. Germline assignment: CDR1 SGHRS and CDR2 YFSETQ. V gave up 1 base and J gave up 3 bases, with 9 bases separating them. This CDR3 is CASSLYPGTDTQYF. CDR3 bases: TGCGCCAGCAGCTTGTACCCCGGAACAGATACGCAGTATTTT.

CDR3 sequence (DNA): TGCGCCAGCAGGGACGGGACCCAGGATTATGGCTACACCTTC. Protein sequence: CASRDGTQDYGYTF. This chain connects TRBV5-1 to TRBJ1-2, with D maybe TRBD1 (5 bases). Germline CDR1 reads SGHRS; CDR2 reads YFSETQ. This CDR3 has 14 amino acids. V lost 5 bases and J lost 5, with 16 bases in between.

The rearrangement links TRBV6-1 to TRBJ2-7, with D maybe TRBD2 (6 bases). The CDR3 totals 14 residues. Germline CDR1 is MNHNS and CDR2 is SASEGT. V was shortened by 8 bases and J by 7 bases, with 21 bases between the two germline ends. CDR3 in DNA: TGTGCCAGCGGGGTTGGGGGGTCGGAGGTAGAGCAGTACTTC. Amino acid sequence: CASGVGGSEVEQYF.

This chain connects TRBV23-1 to TRBJ2-1; D uncertain. TRBV23-1 is labeled an ORF, and its function is uncertain. The CDR3 extends over 14 amino acids. Trimming left V 2 bases short and J 7 bases short, with 12 bases between. The CDR3 DNA follows: TGCGCCAGCAGTCAACCCGGCGCCCAAAATGAGCAGTTCTTC. Translating it yields CASSQPGAQNEQFF.

Turning to this clone: The sample has other DNA sequences that encode this CDR3 too. V and J are TRBV27 and TRBJ1-5, with 7 bases identical to TRBD1. In germline, CDR1 is MNHEY, CDR2 SMNVEV (reference sequence). The CDR3 is made up of 13 amino acids. V was pared by 6 bases and J by 4 bases, with 3 bases of the junction left unmatched. The CDR3 sequence is CASRLTGNQPQHF. The CDR3 DNA reads as TGTGCCAGCAGGCTGACAGGGAATCAGCCCCAGCATTTT.

V and J are TRBV28 and TRBJ2-7, with D perhaps being TRBD1 or TRBD2 (5 bases each). The V gene lost 3 bases and the J gene lost 3 bases, with 15 bases spanning the gap. CDR1 and CDR2 from the germline V gene are MDHEN and SYDVKM. This CDR3 spans 15 amino acids. The CDR3 reads CASSLGVGGHYEQYF. CDR3 DNA sequence: TGTGCCAGCAGTTTGGGCGTCGGAGGACACTACGAGCAGTACTTC.

The V and J genes are TRBV5-5 and TRBJ1-4; tentatively, D is TRBD1 (6 bases). Trimming pared 0 bases from V and 8 bases from J, leaving 14 bases between. Germline CDR1 reads SGHKS; CDR2 reads YYEKEE (reference sequence). This CDR3 contains 15 residues. The DNA of the CDR3 is TGTGCCAGCAGCTTGGGGGGGGCCCCGGACGAAAAACTGTTTTTT. This translates into CASSLGGAPDEKLFF.

This chain links TRBV5-1 with TRBJ2-1; 7 bases are shared with TRBD1. Per the germline V gene, CDR1 is SGHRS and CDR2 is YFSETQ. CDR3 length: 16 residues. Unmatched junction bases numbered 13, after V lost 4 bases and J lost 6 bases. CDR3 sequence reads: CASSLPLTQGSNEQFF. CDR3 nucleotides: TGCGCCAGCAGCCTGCCCCTAACACAGGGGAGCAATGAGCAGTTCTTC. Full variable domain (missing parts from reference TRBV5-1 and TRBJ2-1): KAGVTQTPRYLIKTRGQQVTLSCSPISGHRSVSWYQQTPGQGLQFLFEYFSETQRNKGNFPGRFSGRQFSNSRSEMNVSTLELGDSALYLCASSLPLTQGSNEQFFGPGTRLTVL.

The genes are TRBV5-4 and TRBJ2-5; 7 bases map to TRBD1. V shed 6 bases, J shed 2 bases, and the junction held 10 bases outside the gene matches. This CDR3 region has 15 residues. Germline-derived CDR1 and CDR2 are SGHNT and YYREEE (reference sequence). CDR3 in amino acids: CASNLDRAPQETQYF. The DNA of the CDR3 is TGTGCCAGCAACCTAGACAGGGCCCCTCAAGAGACCCAGTACTTC. Looking up the rest from reference TRBV5-4 and TRBJ2-5 gives the full variable domain: ETGVTQSPTHLIKTRGQQVTLRCSSQSGHNTVSWYQQALGQGPQFIFQYYREEENGRGNFPPRFSGLQFPNYSSELNVNALELDDSALYLCASNLDRAPQETQYFGPGTRLLVL.

This chain links TRBV10-3 with TRBJ2-6; D is unresolved. The CDR3 has 15 amino acids. The germline V gene encodes CDR1 ENHRY and CDR2 SYGVKD. Trimming left V 6 bases short and J 4 bases short, with 13 bases between. The DNA of the CDR3 is TGTGCCATCAGCCCGGGTGGGGTAGGGGCCAACGTCCTGACTTTC. It codes for CAISPGGVGANVLTF.

The chain combines TRBV6-6 with TRBJ1-5; the D is unclear. The ends were cut back, 4 bases at V and 3 bases at J, with 7 bases in the middle. This CDR3 has 13 residues. The germline V gene encodes CDR1 MNHNY and CDR2 SVGAGI (reference sequence). CDR3 nucleotides: TGTGCCAGCAGTTGGCAGAACAATCAGCCCCAGCATTTT. Residues: CASSWQNNQPQHF.

This clone was observed once. V is TRBV10-3 and J is TRBJ1-1; unclear D gene. The length of the CDR3 is 12 residues. The germline V and J ends were trimmed by 6 bases and 4 bases, with 9 bases remaining between them. From germline, CDR1 is ENHRY and CDR2 SYGVKD. The CDR3, as DNA: TGTGCCATCAGGGATGGTGGCACTGAAGCTTTCTTT. This sequence encodes CAIRDGGTEAFF.

The rearrangement links TRBV6-6 to TRBJ1-4; D may be TRBD1 (5 bases). Germline assignment: CDR1 MNHNY and CDR2 SVGAGI (reference sequence). The CDR3 spans 16 residues. Deletions cut 5 bases from V and 8 bases from J, with 21 bases between. The chain's CDR3 is CASSPGTLKPSEKLFF. In DNA form, the CDR3 reads TGTGCCAGCAGTCCCGGGACCCTCAAACCCTCAGAAAAACTGTTTTTT.

The rearrangement links TRBV5-6 to TRBJ2-2, with 9 nucleotides matching TRBD2. The CDR3 spans 16 residues. With V trimmed by 3 bases and J by 4 bases, 7 bases remained unmatched. The germline V gene encodes CDR1 SGHDT and CDR2 YYEEEE. Here the CDR3 DNA reads TGTGCCAGCAGCTCCCGGCGGGAGGGGAGCACCGGGGAGCTGTTTTTT. This translates into CASSSRREGSTGELFF. The whole variable domain, remainder taken from reference TRBV5-6 and TRBJ2-2, is DAGVTQSPTHLIKTRGQQVTLRCSPKSGHDTVSWYQQALGQGPQFIFQYYEEEERQRGNFPDRFSGHQFPNYSSELNVNALLLGDSALYLCASSSRREGSTGELFFGEGSRLTVL.

The chain joins TRBV6-4 to TRBJ1-3; TRBD1 matches at 7 bases. Germline V gives CDR1 MRHNA, CDR2 SNTAGT. The CDR3 has 14 residues. The J segment lost 1 base and the V segment lost 7 bases, leaving 4 bases of the junction unmatched. As DNA, the CDR3 is TGTGCCAGCAACGAACAGGGGTCTGGAAACACCATATATTTT. The encoded protein is CASNEQGSGNTIYF.